This is a list of T cell receptor beta chains from one sample in a study of T cell responses to AZD1222 COVID-19 vaccine. The assay was immunoSEQ multiplex PCR, and TCRdb's table has in-frame clones only and misses some. This sample has about 160,000 clones, with 85% to 95% found just once. This specimen was peripheral blood, taken on day 0 of AZD1222 vaccination. The receptors were gathered from an adult in good health. Each CDR3 is given with its conserved first and last residue. D genes are given only for firm matches. Expanded clones get a size class; other rows say once, few or many, or leave the size out.

abundance	d_gene	j_gene	v_gene	len	CDR3aa	CDR3nt
-	TRBD1	TRBJ1-2	TRBV19	14	CASSPGTANYGYTF	TGTGCCAGTAGTCCCGGGACAGCGAACTATGGCTACACCTTC
-	TRBD1	TRBJ2-2	TRBV11-2	14	CATPPGTGTGELFF	TGTGCCACCCCACCCGGGACAGGGACCGGGGAGCTGTTTTTT
-	TRBD1	TRBJ1-1	TRBV2	17	CASSDRRHPTGDGVAFF	TGTGCCAGCAGTGATAGGCGGCACCCGACAGGGGATGGGGTAGCTTTCTTT
-	-	TRBJ2-6	TRBV5-4	15	CASKAQGTGANVLTF	TGTGCCAGCAAGGCCCAGGGGACAGGGGCCAACGTCCTGACTTTC
-	TRBD2	TRBJ2-1	TRBV3-1/TRBV3-2	16	CASSQDGREGLREQFF	TGTGCCAGCAGCCAAGATGGGCGGGAGGGCCTTCGGGAGCAGTTCTTC
-	-	TRBJ2-3	TRBV6-5	13	CASMRAATDTQYF	TGTGCCAGCATGCGCGCAGCCACAGATACGCAGTATTTT
-	TRBD1	TRBJ1-4	TRBV4-1	17	CASSTYRGPRPGEKLFF	TGCGCCAGCAGCACCTACAGGGGACCGCGGCCTGGGGAAAAACTGTTTTTT
-	-	TRBJ1-2	TRBV28	15	CASSLRPKGSYGYTF	TGTGCCAGCAGTTTAAGGCCAAAAGGAAGTTATGGCTACACCTTC
-	-	TRBJ2-1	TRBV6-2/TRBV6-3	17	CASRPAEMAGSRNEQFF	TGTGCCAGCCGCCCCGCGGAGATGGCAGGTTCACGGAATGAGCAGTTCTTC
-	TRBD1	TRBJ1-2	TRBV11-2	16	CASSFRAGTGYYGYTF	TGTGCCAGCAGCTTCCGAGCCGGGACAGGGTACTATGGCTACACCTTC
-	-	TRBJ1-5	TRBV28	12	CASSPLFQPQHF	TGTGCCAGCAGTCCCCTTTTTCAGCCCCAGCATTTT
-	TRBD1	TRBJ1-4	TRBV20-1	14	CSASYRDRAEKLFF	TGCAGTGCTAGTTACCGGGACAGGGCTGAAAAACTGTTTTTT
-	TRBD2	TRBJ2-4	TRBV5-6	16	CASSLGFSTRGGIQYF	TGTGCCAGCAGCTTGGGGTTCTCCACCCGCGGGGGCATTCAGTACTTC
-	-	TRBJ1-2	TRBV5-4	13	CASSLAQAGGYTF	TGTGCCAGCAGCTTGGCCCAGGCGGGGGGCTACACCTTC
-	-	TRBJ1-6	TRBV7-8	15	CASSLAEMAISPLHF	TGTGCCAGCAGCTTAGCCGAGATGGCGATCTCACCCCTCCACTTT
-	TRBD2	TRBJ2-1	TRBV11-2	19	CASSQVRLAGAPSYNEQFF	TGTGCCAGCAGCCAAGTGAGGTTAGCGGGGGCCCCCAGCTACAATGAGCAGTTCTTC
-	-	TRBJ1-2	TRBV2	14	CASVFGGANYGYTF	TGTGCCAGCGTTTTTGGGGGGGCTAACTATGGCTACACCTTC
-	-	TRBJ1-4	TRBV28	12	CASSQGNEKLFF	TGTGCCAGCTCGCAGGGTAATGAAAAACTGTTTTTT
once	TRBD1	TRBJ1-6	TRBV4-1	20	CASSQEGGRGRIPYNSPLHF	TGCGCCAGCAGCCAAGAGGGGGGGAGGGGGCGCATCCCCTATAATTCACCCCTCCACTTT
-	TRBD2	TRBJ2-5	TRBV4-3	15	CASSQGVAGEETQYF	TGCGCCAGCAGCCAAGGGGTAGCGGGAGAAGAGACCCAGTACTTC
-	-	TRBJ1-6	TRBV6-5	15	CASSYQGRANSPLHF	TGTGCCAGCAGTTACCAGGGACGGGCGAATTCACCCCTCCACTTT
-	-	TRBJ1-1	TRBV2	15	CASRRRQGRNTEAFF	TGTGCCAGCAGACGGAGGCAGGGTCGGAACACTGAAGCTTTCTTT
-	-	TRBJ1-2	TRBV28	13	CASSSSLVYGYTF	TGTGCCAGCAGCTCCTCCCTCGTGTATGGCTACACCTTC
-	-	TRBJ2-3	TRBV4-3	16	CASSQGRLASTDTQYF	TGCGCCAGCAGCCAAGGAAGACTGGCTAGCACAGATACGCAGTATTTT
-	-	TRBJ2-2	TRBV18	15	CASSPPRTNTGELFF	TGTGCCAGCTCACCTCCTAGGACGAACACCGGGGAGCTGTTTTTT
-	-	TRBJ2-3	TRBV5-1	14	CASSLMRGQDTQYF	TGCGCCAGCAGCTTGATGCGGGGGCAAGATACGCAGTATTTT
-	TRBD1	TRBJ1-2	TRBV28	13	CASRVGQNYGYTF	TGTGCCAGCAGGGTGGGACAGAACTATGGCTACACCTTC
-	-	TRBJ1-2	TRBV3-1/TRBV3-2	13	CASSQGAYYGYTF	TGTGCCAGCAGCCAGGGGGCGTACTATGGCTACACCTTC
-	-	TRBJ1-2	TRBV6-4	16	CASSDGPGYGNYGYTF	TGTGCCAGCAGTGACGGGCCTGGTTATGGAAACTATGGCTACACCTTC
once	-	TRBJ1-3	TRBV14	15	CASSQMLSTGNTIYF	TGTGCCAGCAGCCAAATGCTGAGCACAGGAAACACCATATATTTT
-	TRBD2	TRBJ2-2	TRBV6-8	15	CASSSSGTSGGELFF	TGTGCCAGCAGCTCCTCCGGGACTAGCGGCGGGGAGCTGTTTTTT
-	-	TRBJ2-1	TRBV7-9	9	CATNNEQFF	TGTGCCACCAACAATGAGCAGTTCTTC
few	-	TRBJ2-5	TRBV4-1	14	CASSQGRARETQYF	TGCGCCAGCAGCCAAGGAAGAGCGCGAGAGACCCAGTACTTC
once	TRBD2	TRBJ2-2	TRBV7-6	18	CASSLPPWTSGSTGELFF	TGTGCCAGCAGCTTACCCCCATGGACTAGCGGGTCCACCGGGGAGCTGTTTTTT
-	-	TRBJ1-2	TRBV13	13	CASSLVVGDGYTF	TGTGCCAGCAGCTTAGTTGTGGGAGATGGCTACACCTTC
-	-	TRBJ1-4	TRBV4-2	12	CASSQVREKLFF	TGTGCCAGCAGCCAAGTCCGAGAAAAACTGTTTTTT
-	-	TRBJ1-6	TRBV6-4	15	CASSDSGDNNSPLHF	TGTGCCAGCAGTGACTCAGGGGACAATAATTCACCCCTCCACTTT
-	-	TRBJ1-3	TRBV5-4	15	CASSLGPGAGNTIYF	TGTGCCAGCAGCTTGGGGCCCGGGGCTGGAAACACCATATATTTT
-	-	TRBJ2-5	TRBV6-6	15	CASSYTRDKQETQYF	TGTGCCAGCAGTTATACCCGGGACAAACAAGAGACCCAGTACTTC
-	TRBD1	TRBJ1-2	TRBV6-5	14	CASSYSSGGYGYTF	TGTGCCAGCAGTTACAGCTCAGGGGGCTATGGCTACACCTTC
-	TRBD1	TRBJ1-1	TRBV7-2	14	CASSEQGEGTEAFF	TGTGCCAGCAGCGAACAGGGGGAAGGCACTGAAGCTTTCTTT
-	-	TRBJ1-2	TRBV7-9	14	CASSSPRGNYGYTF	TGTGCCAGCAGCTCACCTCGGGGTAACTATGGCTACACCTTC
few	-	TRBJ1-1	TRBV27	13	CASRSLQGTEAFF	TGTGCCAGCAGGTCCCTTCAGGGAACTGAAGCTTTCTTT
-	TRBD1	TRBJ1-6	TRBV11-2	17	CASSSPQGGSYHSPLHF	TGTGCCAGCAGCTCACCACAGGGGGGTAGTTATCATTCACCCCTCCACTTT
-	-	TRBJ1-5	TRBV20-1	10	CSLSNQPQHF	TGCAGTCTTTCCAATCAGCCCCAGCATTTT
-	-	TRBJ2-1	TRBV4-1	13	CASSPAAWNEQFF	TGCGCCAGCAGCCCCGCCGCGTGGAATGAGCAGTTCTTC
-	-	TRBJ2-1	TRBV5-1	15	CASSPIVGSYNEQFF	TGCGCCAGCAGCCCGATCGTTGGCTCCTACAATGAGCAGTTCTTC
-	-	TRBJ2-1	TRBV6-5	14	CASRPRASYNEQFF	TGTGCCAGCAGACCCCGGGCCTCCTACAATGAGCAGTTCTTC
-	-	TRBJ1-1	TRBV11-2	14	CASSLGIMNTEAFF	TGTGCCAGCAGCTTAGGGATAATGAACACTGAAGCTTTCTTT
-	-	TRBJ1-5	TRBV5-1	16	CASSPGSGLSNQPQHF	TGCGCCAGCAGCCCAGGCTCAGGGCTTAGCAATCAGCCCCAGCATTTT
-	TRBD1	TRBJ2-2	TRBV10-1	13	CASSDRGTGELFF	TGCGCCAGCAGTGACAGGGGGACCGGGGAGCTGTTTTTT
-	-	TRBJ1-2	TRBV19	15	CASSIQPLSVVGYTF	TGTGCCAGTAGTATCCAGCCACTCTCGGTCGTGGGCTACACCTTC
once	-	TRBJ1-1	TRBV4-2	13	CASSQEVYSEAFF	TGTGCCAGCAGCCAAGAAGTATACTCTGAAGCTTTCTTT
-	-	TRBJ1-6	TRBV27	14	CASSLTGQSSPLHF	TGTGCCAGCAGTTTAACCGGACAAAGTTCACCCCTCCACTTT
-	TRBD1	TRBJ1-2	TRBV28	14	CASSFRQGLGGYTF	TGTGCCAGCAGTTTCAGACAGGGGTTAGGAGGCTACACCTTC
-	-	TRBJ1-2	TRBV5-1	14	CASSSQTVGLGYTF	TGCGCCAGCAGCTCCCAGACAGTCGGGCTTGGCTACACCTTC
-	TRBD2	TRBJ2-1	TRBV4-1	19	CASSQDLMASGGWYNEQFF	TGCGCCAGCAGCCAAGACCTCATGGCTAGCGGGGGTTGGTACAATGAGCAGTTCTTC
-	-	TRBJ2-1	TRBV4-3	13	CASRSGLSNEQFF	TGCGCCAGCAGGTCTGGGCTGTCCAATGAGCAGTTCTTC